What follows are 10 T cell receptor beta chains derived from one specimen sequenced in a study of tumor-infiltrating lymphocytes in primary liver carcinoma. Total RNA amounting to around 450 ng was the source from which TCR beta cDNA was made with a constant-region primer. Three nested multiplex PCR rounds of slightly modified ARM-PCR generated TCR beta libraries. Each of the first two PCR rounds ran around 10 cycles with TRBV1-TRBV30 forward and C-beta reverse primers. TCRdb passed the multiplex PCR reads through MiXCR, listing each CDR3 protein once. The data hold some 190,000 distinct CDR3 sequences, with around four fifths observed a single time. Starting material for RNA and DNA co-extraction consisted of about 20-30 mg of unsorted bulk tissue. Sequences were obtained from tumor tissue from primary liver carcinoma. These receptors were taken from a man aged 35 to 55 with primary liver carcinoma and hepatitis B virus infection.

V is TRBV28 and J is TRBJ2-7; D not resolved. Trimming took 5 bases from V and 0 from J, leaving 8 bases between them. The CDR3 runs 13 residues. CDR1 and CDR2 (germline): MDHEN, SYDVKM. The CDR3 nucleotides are TGTGCCAGCAGTATGTTTCCCTCCTACGAGCAGTACTTC. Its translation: CASSMFPSYEQYF.

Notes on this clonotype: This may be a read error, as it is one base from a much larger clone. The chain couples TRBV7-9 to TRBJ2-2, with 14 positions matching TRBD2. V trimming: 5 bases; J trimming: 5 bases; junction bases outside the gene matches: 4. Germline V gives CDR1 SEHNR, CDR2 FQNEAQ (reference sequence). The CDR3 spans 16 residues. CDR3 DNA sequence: TGTGCCAGCAGCCGTAGGACTAGCGGGAGGACCGGGGAGCTGTTTTTT. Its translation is CASSRRTSGRTGELFF.

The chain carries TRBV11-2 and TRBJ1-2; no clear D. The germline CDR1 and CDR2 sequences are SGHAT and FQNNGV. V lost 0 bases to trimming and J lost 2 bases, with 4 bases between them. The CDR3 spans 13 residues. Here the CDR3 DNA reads TGTGCCAGCAGCTTAGATCTGAACTATGGCTACACCTTC. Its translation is CASSLDLNYGYTF.

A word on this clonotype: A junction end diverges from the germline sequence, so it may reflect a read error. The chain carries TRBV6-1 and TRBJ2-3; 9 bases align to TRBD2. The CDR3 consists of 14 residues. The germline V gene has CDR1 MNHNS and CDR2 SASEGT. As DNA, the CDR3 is TGTGTCAGCCAAGGGCGGGGGGGGACAGATACACAGTATTTT. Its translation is CVSQGRGGTDTQYF.

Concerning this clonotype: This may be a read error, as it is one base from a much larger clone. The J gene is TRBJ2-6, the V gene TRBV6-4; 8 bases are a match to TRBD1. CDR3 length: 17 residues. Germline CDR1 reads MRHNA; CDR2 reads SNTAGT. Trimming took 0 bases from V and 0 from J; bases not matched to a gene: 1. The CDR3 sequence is CASSDSTGGSGANVLTF. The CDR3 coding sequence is TGTGCCAGCAGTGACTCCACAGGGGGCTCTGGGGCCAACGTCCTGACTTTC.

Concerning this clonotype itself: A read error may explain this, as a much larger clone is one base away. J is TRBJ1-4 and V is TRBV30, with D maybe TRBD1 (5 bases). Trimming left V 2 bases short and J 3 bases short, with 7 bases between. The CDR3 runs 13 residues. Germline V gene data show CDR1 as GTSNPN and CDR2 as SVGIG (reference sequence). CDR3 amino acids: CAWSMGANEKLFF. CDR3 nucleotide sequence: TGTGCCTGGAGTATGGGGGCTAATGAAAAACTGTTTTTT.

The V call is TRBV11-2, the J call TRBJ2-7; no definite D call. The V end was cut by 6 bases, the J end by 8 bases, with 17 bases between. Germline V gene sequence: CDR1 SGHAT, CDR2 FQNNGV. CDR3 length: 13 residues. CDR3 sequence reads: CASSLSEWVQQYF. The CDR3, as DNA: TGTGCCAGCAGTTTAAGTGAGTGGGTCCAGCAGTACTTC.

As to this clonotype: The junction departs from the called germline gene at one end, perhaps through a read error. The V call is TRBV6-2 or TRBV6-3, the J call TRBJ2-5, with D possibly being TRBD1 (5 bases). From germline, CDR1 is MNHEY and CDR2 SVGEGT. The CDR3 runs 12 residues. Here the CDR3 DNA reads TGTGCCAGCAGGACAGTGTCGGAGACTCAGTACTTC. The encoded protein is CASRTVSETQYF.

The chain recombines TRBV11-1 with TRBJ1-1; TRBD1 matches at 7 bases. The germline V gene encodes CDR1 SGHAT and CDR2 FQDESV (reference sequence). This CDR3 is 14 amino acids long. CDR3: CVIIGTDLSTEAFF. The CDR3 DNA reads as TGTGTTATCATCGGGACAGACTTGAGCACTGAAGCTTTCTTT.

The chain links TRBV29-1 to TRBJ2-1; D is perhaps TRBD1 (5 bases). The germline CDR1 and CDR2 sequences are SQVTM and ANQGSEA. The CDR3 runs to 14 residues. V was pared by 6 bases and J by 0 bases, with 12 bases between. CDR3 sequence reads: CSVQGENSYNEQFF. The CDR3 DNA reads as TGCAGCGTCCAAGGGGAAAACTCCTACAATGAGCAGTTCTTC.